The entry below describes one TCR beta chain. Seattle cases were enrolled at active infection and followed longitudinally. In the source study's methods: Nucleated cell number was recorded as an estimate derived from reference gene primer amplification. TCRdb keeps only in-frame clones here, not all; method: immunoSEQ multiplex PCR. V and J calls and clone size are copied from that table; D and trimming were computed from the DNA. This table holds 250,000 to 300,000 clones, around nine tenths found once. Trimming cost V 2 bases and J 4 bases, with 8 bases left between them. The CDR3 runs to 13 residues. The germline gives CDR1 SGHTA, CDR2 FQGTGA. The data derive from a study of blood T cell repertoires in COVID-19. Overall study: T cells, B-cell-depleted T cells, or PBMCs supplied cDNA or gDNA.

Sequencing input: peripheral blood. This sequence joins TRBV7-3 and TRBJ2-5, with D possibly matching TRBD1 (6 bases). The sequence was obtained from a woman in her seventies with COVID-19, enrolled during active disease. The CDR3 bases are TGTGCCAGCAGCTTAGGACAGTTAGAGACCCAGTACTTC. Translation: CASSLGQLETQYF.